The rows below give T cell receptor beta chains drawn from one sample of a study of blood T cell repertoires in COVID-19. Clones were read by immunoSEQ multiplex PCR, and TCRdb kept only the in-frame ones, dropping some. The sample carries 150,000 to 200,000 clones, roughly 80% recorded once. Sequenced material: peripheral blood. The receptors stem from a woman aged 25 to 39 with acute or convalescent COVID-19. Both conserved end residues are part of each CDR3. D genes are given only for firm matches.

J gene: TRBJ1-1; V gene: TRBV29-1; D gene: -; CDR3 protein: CSVDGLNTEAFF; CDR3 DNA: TGCAGCGTTGATGGGCTGAACACTGAAGCTTTCTTT
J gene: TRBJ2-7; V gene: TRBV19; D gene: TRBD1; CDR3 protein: CASSSPGTGASYEQYF; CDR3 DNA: TGTGCCAGTAGTTCACCCGGGACAGGGGCCTCCTACGAGCAGTACTTC
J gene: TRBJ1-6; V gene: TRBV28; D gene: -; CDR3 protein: CASSFSQSNNSPLHF; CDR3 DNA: TGTGCCAGCAGTTTTAGCCAGTCTAATAATTCACCCCTCCACTTT
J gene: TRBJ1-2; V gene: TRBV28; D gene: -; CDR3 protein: CASFVPGGIYGYTF; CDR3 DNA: TGTGCCAGCTTCGTCCCCGGGGGAATCTATGGCTACACCTTC
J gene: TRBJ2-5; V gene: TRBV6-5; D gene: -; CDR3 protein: CASSKRRRETQYF; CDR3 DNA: TGTGCCAGCAGTAAGCGTCGACGGGAGACCCAGTACTTC
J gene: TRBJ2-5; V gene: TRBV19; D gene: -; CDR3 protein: CASSISAGSEETQYF; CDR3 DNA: TGTGCCAGTAGTATCTCCGCGGGGAGCGAAGAGACCCAGTACTTC
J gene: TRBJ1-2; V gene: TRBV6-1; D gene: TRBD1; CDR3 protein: CASSEGGQGRGYGYTF; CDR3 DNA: TGTGCCAGCAGTGAAGGGGGACAGGGGAGAGGCTATGGCTACACCTTC
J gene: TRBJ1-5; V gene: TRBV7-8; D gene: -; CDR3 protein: CASTPGNQPQHF; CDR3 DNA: TGTGCCAGCACCCCGGGCAATCAGCCCCAGCATTTT
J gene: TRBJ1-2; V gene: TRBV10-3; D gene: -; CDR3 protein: CAISESGRDTYGYTF; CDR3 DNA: TGTGCCATCAGTGAGTCTGGCAGGGACACCTATGGCTACACCTTC
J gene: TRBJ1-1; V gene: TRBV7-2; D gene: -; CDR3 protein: CASSLGPPSIEAFF; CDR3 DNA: TGTGCCAGCAGCTTAGGTCCACCTAGCATTGAAGCTTTCTTT
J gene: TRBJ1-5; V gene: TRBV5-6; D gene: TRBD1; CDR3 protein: CASSSGTGFGQPQHF; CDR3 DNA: TGTGCCAGCAGCTCAGGGACAGGGTTTGGCCAGCCCCAGCATTTT
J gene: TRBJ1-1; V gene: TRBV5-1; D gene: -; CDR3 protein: CASSLEGSVPGMNTEAFF; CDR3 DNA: TGCGCCAGCAGCTTGGAAGGCTCCGTCCCAGGGATGAACACTGAAGCTTTCTTT
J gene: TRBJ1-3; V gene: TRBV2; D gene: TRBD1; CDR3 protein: CASSPGQTGGTGNTIYF; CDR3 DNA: TGTGCCAGCAGTCCGGGCCAAACAGGGGGTACTGGAAACACCATATATTTT
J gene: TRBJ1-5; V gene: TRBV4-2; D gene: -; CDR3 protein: CASSQDIRTDSNQPQHF; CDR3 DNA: TGTGCCAGCAGCCAAGATATTCGGACAGATAGCAATCAGCCCCAGCATTTT
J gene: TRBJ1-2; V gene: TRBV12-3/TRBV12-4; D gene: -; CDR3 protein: CASRPDGSNGYTF; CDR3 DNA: TGTGCCAGCAGACCTGACGGGAGCAATGGCTACACCTTC
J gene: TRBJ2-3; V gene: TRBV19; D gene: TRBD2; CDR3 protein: CASSIGAGGGPSNTQYF; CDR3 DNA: TGTGCCAGTAGTATAGGGGCGGGAGGCGGCCCTAGCAATACGCAGTATTTT